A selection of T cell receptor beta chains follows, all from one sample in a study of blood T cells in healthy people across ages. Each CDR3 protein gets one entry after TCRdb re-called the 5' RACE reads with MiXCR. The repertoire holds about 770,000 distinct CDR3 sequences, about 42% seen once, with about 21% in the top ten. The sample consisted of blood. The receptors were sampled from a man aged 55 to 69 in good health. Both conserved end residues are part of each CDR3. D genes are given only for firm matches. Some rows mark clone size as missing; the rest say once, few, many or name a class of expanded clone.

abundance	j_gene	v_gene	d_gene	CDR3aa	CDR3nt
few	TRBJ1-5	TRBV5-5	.	CASSLDWSNQPQHF	TGTGCCAGCAGTTTGGACTGGAGCAATCAGCCCCAGCATTTT
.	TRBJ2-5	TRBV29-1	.	CSARPGANEQYF	TGCAGCGCCCGACCTGGGGCGAATGAGCAGTACTTC
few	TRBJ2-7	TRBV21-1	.	CASSKEAWGSISYEQYF	TGTGCCAGCAGCAAAGAAGCATGGGGTTCCATATCCTACGAGCAGTACTTC
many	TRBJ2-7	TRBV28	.	CAARGRVYEQYF	TGTGCCGCCCGGGGCAGGGTTTACGAGCAGTACTTC
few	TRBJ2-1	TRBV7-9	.	CASSYGAMGEQFF	TGTGCCAGCAGCTATGGGGCTATGGGTGAGCAGTTCTTC
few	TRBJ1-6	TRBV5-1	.	CASSPDGNNSPLHF	TGCGCCAGCAGCCCCGACGGGAATAATTCACCCCTCCACTTT
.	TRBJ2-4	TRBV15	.	CATSRVRGRVDKNIQYF	TGTGCCACCAGCAGAGTCCGCGGCAGGGTGGACAAAAACATTCAGTACTTC
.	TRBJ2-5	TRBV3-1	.	CASSHDPGLRGTQYF	TGTGCCAGCAGCCATGACCCGGGACTGAGGGGGACCCAGTACTTC
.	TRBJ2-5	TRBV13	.	CASSSGRGEETQYF	TGTGCCAGCAGCTCTGGAAGGGGGGAAGAGACCCAGTACTTC
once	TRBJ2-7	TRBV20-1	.	CSARGRAAPYEQYF	TGCAGTGCTAGAGGGAGGGCGGCCCCCTACGAGCAGTACTTC
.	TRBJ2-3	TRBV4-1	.	CASSQDYRTGGAPDTQYF	TGCGCCAGCAGCCAAGATTACCGGACGGGGGGCGCCCCAGATACGCAGTATTTT
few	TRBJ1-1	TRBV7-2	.	CASSPTSSGGTEAFF	TGTGCCAGCAGCCCGACGTCTTCGGGCGGCACTGAAGCTTTCTTT
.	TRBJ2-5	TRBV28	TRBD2	CASTLAASGKQETQYF	TGTGCCAGCACCTTAGCGGCTAGCGGAAAACAAGAGACCCAGTACTTC
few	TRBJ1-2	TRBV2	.	CASSSEGTIGYTF	TGTGCCAGCAGTTCCGAGGGTACTATCGGCTACACCTTC
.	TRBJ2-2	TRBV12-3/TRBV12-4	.	CASTRVGELFF	TGTGCCAGCACTCGAGTCGGGGAGCTGTTTTTT
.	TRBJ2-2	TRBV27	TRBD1	CASSLQGGRVTGELFF	TGTGCCAGCAGTTTACAAGGGGGCCGGGTCACCGGGGAGCTGTTTTTT
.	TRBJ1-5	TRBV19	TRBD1	CASGRQGGNQPQHF	TGTGCCAGCGGACGACAGGGAGGCAATCAGCCCCAGCATTTT
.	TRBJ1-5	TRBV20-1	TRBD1	CSAIQADRGHYSNQPQHF	TGCAGTGCTATTCAGGCGGACAGGGGCCATTATAGCAATCAGCCCCAGCATTTT
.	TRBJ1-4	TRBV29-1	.	CSVYTFGTNEKLFF	TGCAGCGTTTACACGTTTGGTACTAATGAAAAACTGTTTTTT
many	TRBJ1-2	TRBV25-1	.	CASSDGGDYGYTF	TGTGCCAGCAGTGACGGGGGCGACTATGGCTACACCTTC
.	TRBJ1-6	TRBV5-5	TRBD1	CASSLVGGTGSSPLHF	TGTGCCAGCAGCTTGGTTGGGGGGACAGGGAGCTCACCCCTCCACTTT
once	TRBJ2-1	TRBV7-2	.	CASSSRMGDKLYNEQFF	TGTGCCAGCAGCTCCAGAATGGGGGACAAATTATACAATGAGCAGTTCTTC
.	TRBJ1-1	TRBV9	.	CASSVELTGLTEAFF	TGTGCCAGCAGCGTCGAACTAACAGGGCTCACTGAAGCTTTCTTT
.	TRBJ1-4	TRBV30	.	CAWTEDGKSNEKLFF	TGTGCCTGGACCGAGGACGGGAAAAGTAATGAAAAACTGTTTTTT
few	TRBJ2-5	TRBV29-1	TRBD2	CSARGHSGASGQETQYF	TGCAGCGCTCGTGGGCATTCCGGGGCTAGCGGGCAAGAGACCCAGTACTTC
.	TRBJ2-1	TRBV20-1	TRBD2	CSARDPASGGSYNEQFF	TGCAGTGCTAGAGATCCGGCTAGCGGGGGTTCCTACAATGAGCAGTTCTTC
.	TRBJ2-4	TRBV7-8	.	CASSLTGLLPYDQYF	TGTGCCAGCAGCTTAACGGGACTCCTACCCTACGACCAGTACTTC
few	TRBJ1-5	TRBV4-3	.	CASSQDWTASNQPQHF	TGCGCCAGCAGCCAAGATTGGACAGCTAGCAATCAGCCCCAGCATTTT
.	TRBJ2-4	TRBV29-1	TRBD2	CSVVVSGGTSSYNEQYF	TGCAGCGTTGTGGTTAGCGGGGGGACCAGCTCCTACAATGAGCAGTACTTC
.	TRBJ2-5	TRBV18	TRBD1	CASSRSSDRGETQYF	TGTGCCAGCTCGCGCTCCTCGGACAGGGGTGAGACCCAGTACTTC
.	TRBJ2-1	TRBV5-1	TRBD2	CASTEPGTNNEQFF	TGCGCCAGCACCGAGCCCGGGACTAACAATGAGCAGTTCTTC